This TCR beta chain is drawn from a study of blood T cell repertoires in COVID-19. With 4 bases removed from V and 0 bases from J, the gap between germline ends came to 9 bases. The germline V gene encodes CDR1 SQVTM and CDR2 ANQGSEA. The CDR3 length is 14 residues. Participant ages covered roughly 18 to 89 years across 24 US areas. Cohort 3 donors were reported recovered after two negative PCRs, clearance, or symptom resolution. TCRdb's copy holds only in-frame clones and misses some; the assay was immunoSEQ multiplex PCR. Found here are 250,000 or so clones, about 80% of them singletons; the top ten hold about 3.5%.

This sequence originates from a man aged 50-59 years who had recovered from COVID-19. The chain recombines TRBV29-1 with TRBJ2-2, with D uncertain. The sample comprised PBMCs or T cells enriched from blood (not recorded which). The CDR3 DNA reads TGCAGCGTTGGATTAGCCTCGAACACCGGGGAGCTGTTTTTT. Encoded protein: CSVGLASNTGELFF.